A single sample is the source of the 7 T cell receptor beta chains below, sequenced in a study of T cell repertoires in cytomegalovirus infection. TCRdb ran MiXCR on the reads and lists one entry per CDR3 protein. The sample yields around 750,000 distinct CDR3 sequences, around a third seen once. These TCRs' antigens remain unknown. The sequenced sample was cultured CD8+ T cells from PBMCs, obtained from culture after CMV antigen stimulation. All receptors come from a human donor in good health (CMV status not recorded). Some clones in this sample may be carry-over from other donors' samples.

The chain has TRBV4-3 and TRBJ1-1, with D possibly being TRBD1 (5 bases). The V gene lost 1 base and the J gene lost 10 bases, with 13 bases spanning the gap. This CDR3 comprises 13 residues. Germline V gene sequence: CDR1 LGHNA, CDR2 YSLEER. The CDR3 here is CASSQVTGTGAFF. The CDR3, as DNA: TGCGCCAGCAGCCAAGTCACGGGGACGGGAGCTTTCTTT.

This clonotype showed up many times. This chain's CDR3 is CASSYSPSPTDNTEAFF. The DNA for the CDR3 is TGTGCCAGCAGTTACTCTCCAAGCCCGACGGATAACACTGAAGCTTTCTTT. V gene TRBV6-5 combines with J gene TRBJ1-1; no clear D gene. Trimming shortened V by 0 bases and J by 2 bases, and 16 bases separated the two germline ends. The CDR3 contains 17 residues. From germline, CDR1 is MNHEY and CDR2 SVGAGI.

V and J are TRBV5-1 and TRBJ2-5; D unclear. The CDR3 totals 14 residues. Trimming removed 0 bases at V and 3 bases at J, with 9 bases between. Germline lookup yields CDR1 SGHRS and CDR2 YFSETQ. CDR3 coding DNA: TGCGCCAGCAGCTTGGCTAGTAAGGAAGAGACCCAGTACTTC. Encoded protein: CASSLASKEETQYF.

The chain carries TRBV2 and TRBJ1-1; weak D call: TRBD1 (5 bases). Deletions cut 7 bases from V and 7 bases from J, with 16 bases between. The length of the CDR3 is 13 residues. Germline CDR1 reads SNHLY; CDR2 reads FYNNEI. The CDR3 sequence: CASTFGAPLEAFF. The CDR3, as DNA: TGTGCCAGCACGTTCGGGGCCCCCCTTGAAGCTTTCTTT.

This chain links TRBV6-5 with TRBJ2-1; 8 positions match TRBD2. The CDR3 runs to 19 residues. V trimming: 0 bases; J trimming: 8 bases; junction bases outside the gene matches: 18. Germline CDR1 and CDR2: MNHEY and SVGAGI. CDR3 DNA sequence: TGTGCCAGCAGTTACTCCTCTTCTTGGCCGAGACTAGCGCCTTATGAGCAGTTCTTC. This gives the protein CASSYSSSWPRLAPYEQFF.

V usage is TRBV6-2 or TRBV6-3 and J usage is TRBJ1-2; unclear D gene. The germline V and J ends were trimmed by 0 bases and 4 bases, with 9 bases remaining between them. Germline V CDR1 and CDR2: MNHEY, SVGEGT. There are 14 residues in the CDR3. Here the CDR3 DNA reads TGTGCCAGCAGTTACTCGCTGGGTCTCTATGGCTACACCTTC. Its protein is CASSYSLGLYGYTF.

This chain joins TRBV10-3 and TRBJ1-1, with 10 bases identical to TRBD1. This CDR3 is 18 amino acids long. With V trimmed by 3 bases and J by 1 base, 11 bases remained unmatched. The germline V gene has CDR1 ENHRY and CDR2 SYGVKD. This chain's CDR3 is CAISDSPGQGTKNTEAFF. In DNA form, the CDR3 reads TGTGCCATCAGTGACTCCCCGGGACAGGGGACGAAGAACACTGAAGCTTTCTTT.